Shown below are 21 T cell receptor beta chains from a single sample sequenced in a study of T cells in Graves' hyperthyroidism and ophthalmopathy. Regions amplified from RNA transcripts were the TCR beta CDR3 regions. With the HTBI primer set, the TCR CDR3 went through a first round of RT-PCR. Each CDR3 protein is one row after TCRdb ran MiXCR on the multiplex PCR reads. The sample lists roughly 580,000 distinct CDR3 sequences; around 46% were seen once. The source material was peripheral blood or thyroid tissue (not recorded which). These receptors all stem from a woman between 18 and 29 years old with Graves' hyperthyroidism.

The chain has TRBV10-3 and TRBJ1-5, with TRBD1 identical over 9 bases. Germline CDR1 and CDR2: ENHRY and SYGVKD. After removal of 10 bases from V and 14 bases from J, the junction contained 18 bases not matched to a gene. The CDR3 is made up of 14 amino acids. For the CDR3, the DNA is TGTGCCAGCAGCAAAACAGGGGGCGAGGTGGCCGAGCATTTT. Its translation is CASSKTGGEVAEHF.

The J gene is TRBJ2-2, the V gene TRBV4-1; 9 bases match TRBD2. Per the germline V gene, CDR1 is MGHRA and CDR2 is YSYEKL. V was pared by 1 base and J by 4 bases, with 4 bases of the junction left unmatched. There are 16 residues in the CDR3. The CDR3 bases are TGCGCCAGCAGCCAAGGGACTAGCGTATCCACCGGGGAGCTGTTTTTT. Amino acids: CASSQGTSVSTGELFF.

The chain employs TRBV6-1 and TRBJ2-2, with a possible D match to TRBD1 (6 bases). The V gene lost 5 bases and the J gene lost 5 bases, with 15 bases spanning the gap. Germline CDR1 reads MNHNS; CDR2 reads SASEGT. The CDR3 runs to 15 residues. CDR3 in amino acids: CASSRQAEGTGELFF. The CDR3, as DNA: TGTGCCAGCAGTAGACAGGCCGAAGGGACCGGGGAGCTGTTTTTT.

About this clonotype itself: This clone may be a read error of a much larger clone one base away. The rearrangement uses TRBV11-2 and TRBJ1-4; 7 bases match TRBD1. The CDR3 spans 14 residues. Trimming cost V 5 bases and J 6 bases; bases outside gene matches: 6. Per the germline V gene, CDR1 is SGHAT and CDR2 is FQNNGV. The CDR3 region is CASSAQGGDEKLFF. The DNA for the CDR3 is TGTGCCAGCAGCGCCCAGGGGGGTGATGAAAAACTGTTTTTT. Filled out from reference TRBV11-2 and TRBJ1-4, the complete variable domain reads EAGVAQSPRYKIIEKRQSVAFWCNPISGHATLYWYQQILGQGPKLLIQFQNNGVVDDSQLPKDRFSAERLKGVDSTLKIQPAKLEDSAVYLCASSAQGGDEKLFFGSGTQLSVL.

The DNA for the CDR3 is TGTGCCAGCAGCTTAGGGTCAGGTTCCTCGGGAGAGACCCAGTACTTC. It is translated as CASSLGSGSSGETQYF. J is TRBJ2-5 and V is TRBV7-2; no firm D call. Germline V gene data show CDR1 as SGHTA and CDR2 as FQGNSA. The V end lost 1 base, the J end lost 4 bases, and 16 bases lay between the germline ends. This CDR3 is built from 16 residues.

V gene TRBV14 combines with J gene TRBJ1-2; TRBD1 might be the D (5 bases). The CDR3 contains 17 residues. CDR1 is SGHDN and CDR2 is FVKESK in the germline V gene. V was cut by 1 base and J by 4 bases, with 19 bases left in between. The CDR3 nucleotides read TGTGCCAGCAGCCAAGCGGTCGGGGGAATGCACACCTATGGCTACACCTTC. Its protein is CASSQAVGGMHTYGYTF.

This clonotype was seen repeatedly, ten times or more. The V and J genes are TRBV7-9 and TRBJ2-6; D is uncertain. The CDR3 is 15 residues long. Germline loops: CDR1 SEHNR, CDR2 FQNEAQ (reference sequence). V lost 5 bases, J lost 1 base, and 9 bases lay in between. The CDR3 bases are TGTGCCAGCAGCGAGATCTTATCTGGGGCCAACGTCCTGACTTTC. Residues: CASSEILSGANVLTF. Full variable domain (missing parts from reference TRBV7-9 and TRBJ2-6): DTGVSQNPRHKITKRGQNVTFRCDPISEHNRLYWYRQTLGQGPEFLTYFQNEAQLEKSRLLSDRFSAERPKGSFSTLEIQRTEQGDSAMYLCASSEILSGANVLTFGAGSRLTVL.

This clonotype was seen many times. DNA for the CDR3: TGTGCCAGCAGCCAAGGACAGGGGGCACGGTATGGCTACACCTTC. It encodes CASSQGQGARYGYTF. J is TRBJ1-2 and V is TRBV14; TRBD1 agrees at 10 bases. Germline-derived CDR1 and CDR2 are SGHDN and FVKESK. This CDR3 comprises 15 residues. V was pared by 1 base and J by 5 bases, with 4 bases of the junction left unmatched.

This clonotype was observed a few times. This chain links TRBV19 with TRBJ2-5; TRBD1 might be the D (6 bases). Germline V gene sequence: CDR1 LNHDA, CDR2 SQIVND (reference sequence). This CDR3 comprises 15 residues. V lost 3 bases and J lost 0, with 11 bases in between. Here the CDR3 reads CASSITGTYQETQYF. CDR3 in DNA: TGTGCCAGTAGTATTACGGGGACATACCAAGAGACCCAGTACTTC.

This clonotype occurred once. A much larger clone lies a single base off, so this may be a read error. The gene calls are TRBV11-1 and TRBJ1-3, with unresolved D. Between the trimmed V and J ends, which lost 5 bases and 3 bases, there was a span of 8 bases. This CDR3 contains 13 residues. Germline V gene data show CDR1 as SGHAT and CDR2 as FQDESV (reference sequence). The CDR3 sequence is CASSPSNGNTIYF. Here the CDR3 DNA reads TGTGCCAGCAGCCCATCTAATGGAAACACCATATATTTT.

This clonotype was seen at least ten times. V gene TRBV2 combines with J gene TRBJ1-1; D is unresolved. V dropped 7 bases and J dropped 0 bases, with 15 bases sitting between them. Germline V gives CDR1 SNHLY, CDR2 FYNNEI. There are 15 residues in the CDR3. CDR3 region: CASTKAKRVNTEAFF. The CDR3 nucleotides are TGTGCCAGCACCAAAGCCAAGCGAGTGAACACTGAAGCTTTCTTT. Combining the CDR3 with reference TRBV2 and TRBJ1-1 gives the whole variable domain EPEVTQTPSHQVTQMGQEVILRCVPISNHLYFYWYRQILGQKVEFLVSFYNNEISEKSEIFDDQFSVERPDGSNFTLKIRSTKLEDSAMYFCASTKAKRVNTEAFFGQGTRLTVV.

The CDR3, as DNA: TGCAGCGTACCCACCGTGGGGGATGAGCAGTTCTTC. Its protein product is CSVPTVGDEQFF. The genes are TRBV29-1 and TRBJ2-1, with D perhaps given as TRBD1 or TRBD2 (5 bases each). The length of the CDR3 is 12 residues. The germline CDR1 and CDR2 sequences are SQVTM and ANQGSEA. Trimming shortened V by 6 bases and J by 8 bases, and 14 bases separated the two germline ends.

This chain links TRBV19 with TRBJ1-3; TRBD1 is a possible D gene (5 bases). The germline gives CDR1 LNHDA, CDR2 SQIVND (reference sequence). V lost 3 bases, J lost 8 bases, and 14 bases lay in between. This CDR3 is 14 amino acids long. The CDR3 nucleotides read TGTGCCAGTAGTATGTGGGGGGACCAAGACACCATATATTTT. This encodes CASSMWGDQDTIYF.

This clonotype was detected a few times. The J gene is TRBJ1-1, the V gene TRBV2; D is possibly TRBD1 (5 bases). The germline gives CDR1 SNHLY, CDR2 FYNNEI. CDR3 length equals 13 residues. The ends were cut back, 11 bases at V and 2 bases at J, with 15 bases in the middle. In DNA form, the CDR3 reads TGTGCCGGCACCGAGAGGGGCAACACTGAAGCTTTCTTT. Its protein is CAGTERGNTEAFF.

The V gene is TRBV7-6, the J gene TRBJ2-5; TRBD2 agrees at 9 bases. CDR1 and CDR2 (germline): SGHVS, FNYEAQ. V shed 6 bases, J shed 4 bases, and the junction held 9 bases outside the gene matches. This CDR3 has 15 amino acids. The CDR3 sequence: CASRRLAERGETQYF. The CDR3 DNA reads TGTGCCAGCAGACGACTAGCGGAGAGGGGAGAGACCCAGTACTTC.

This clonotype was observed a handful of times. The chain employs TRBV7-9 and TRBJ1-2, with 7 bases aligning to TRBD1. Germline V gene sequence: CDR1 SEHNR, CDR2 FQNEAQ (reference sequence). Germline trimming cut 0 bases from V and 0 bases from J; bases unmatched to any gene: 13. This CDR3 spans 19 amino acids. CDR3 coding DNA: TGTGCCAGCAGCTTAGCTCCCGTGACAGGGCATACTCCTAACTATGGCTACACCTTC. Translated, it gives CASSLAPVTGHTPNYGYTF.

The chain recombines TRBV10-3 with TRBJ1-1; 11 nucleotides align to TRBD1. Trimming took 0 bases from V and 0 from J; bases not matched to a gene: 6. The CDR3 length is 18 residues. In germline, CDR1 is ENHRY, CDR2 SYGVKD. In nucleotides, the CDR3 is TGTGCCATCAGTGAGTCTCCGGGACAGGGGGTCATGAACACTGAAGCTTTCTTT. Protein product: CAISESPGQGVMNTEAFF.

The chain employs TRBV2 and TRBJ1-2; D call uncertain. The ends were cut back, 2 bases at V and 7 bases at J, with 11 bases in the middle. The CDR3 consists of 13 residues. Germline CDR1 and CDR2: SNHLY and FYNNEI. In DNA, the CDR3 is TGTGCCAGCAGTGAAATTATTAGGGTTGGCTACACCTTC. It specifies CASSEIIRVGYTF.

This clonotype was seen only a few times. The chain employs TRBV9 and TRBJ2-5; TRBD2 is a possible D gene (6 bases). The CDR3 contains 13 residues. The V end was cut by 0 bases, the J end by 5 bases, with 8 bases between. In germline, CDR1 is SGDLS, CDR2 YYNGEE. Here the CDR3 reads CASSVGEAETQYF. As DNA, the CDR3 is TGTGCCAGCAGCGTAGGGGAGGCGGAGACCCAGTACTTC.

The V and J genes are TRBV13 and TRBJ1-1; unclear D gene. From germline, CDR1 is PRHDT and CDR2 FYEKMQ (reference sequence). V lost 7 bases and J 0 bases, leaving 15 bases between the germline ends. This CDR3 has 15 residues. The CDR3 sequence is CASTPQPRVNTEAFF. As DNA, the CDR3 is TGTGCCAGCACCCCCCAACCGCGTGTGAACACTGAAGCTTTCTTT. Based on the CDR3 plus reference TRBV13 and TRBJ1-1, the full variable domain is AAGVIQSPRHLIKEKRETATLKCYPIPRHDTVYWYQQGPGQDPQFLISFYEKMQSDKGSIPDRFSAQQFSDYHSELNMSSLELGDSALYFCASTPQPRVNTEAFFGQGTRLTVV.

The gene calls are TRBV20-1 and TRBJ2-7; 9 bases match TRBD1. Germline V gene sequence: CDR1 DFQATT, CDR2 SNEGSKA (reference sequence). The CDR3 contains 11 residues. With 8 bases clipped from V and 5 bases from J, the junction kept 4 bases outside the gene matches. The CDR3 nucleotides are TGCAGTACAGACAGGGGGGACGAGCAGTACTTC. Residues: CSTDRGDEQYF.